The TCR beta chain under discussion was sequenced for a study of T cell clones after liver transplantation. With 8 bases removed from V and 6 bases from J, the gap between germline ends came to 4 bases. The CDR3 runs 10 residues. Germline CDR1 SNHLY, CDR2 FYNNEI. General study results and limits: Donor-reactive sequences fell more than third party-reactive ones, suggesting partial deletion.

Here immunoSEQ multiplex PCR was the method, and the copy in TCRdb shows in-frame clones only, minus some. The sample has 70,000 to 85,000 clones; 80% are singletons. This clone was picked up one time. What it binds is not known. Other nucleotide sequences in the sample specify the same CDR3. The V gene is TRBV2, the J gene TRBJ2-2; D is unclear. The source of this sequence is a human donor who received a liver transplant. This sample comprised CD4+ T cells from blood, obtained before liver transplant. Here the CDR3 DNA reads TGTGCCAGCCGGTCCGGGGAGCTGTTTTTT. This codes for CASRSGELFF.